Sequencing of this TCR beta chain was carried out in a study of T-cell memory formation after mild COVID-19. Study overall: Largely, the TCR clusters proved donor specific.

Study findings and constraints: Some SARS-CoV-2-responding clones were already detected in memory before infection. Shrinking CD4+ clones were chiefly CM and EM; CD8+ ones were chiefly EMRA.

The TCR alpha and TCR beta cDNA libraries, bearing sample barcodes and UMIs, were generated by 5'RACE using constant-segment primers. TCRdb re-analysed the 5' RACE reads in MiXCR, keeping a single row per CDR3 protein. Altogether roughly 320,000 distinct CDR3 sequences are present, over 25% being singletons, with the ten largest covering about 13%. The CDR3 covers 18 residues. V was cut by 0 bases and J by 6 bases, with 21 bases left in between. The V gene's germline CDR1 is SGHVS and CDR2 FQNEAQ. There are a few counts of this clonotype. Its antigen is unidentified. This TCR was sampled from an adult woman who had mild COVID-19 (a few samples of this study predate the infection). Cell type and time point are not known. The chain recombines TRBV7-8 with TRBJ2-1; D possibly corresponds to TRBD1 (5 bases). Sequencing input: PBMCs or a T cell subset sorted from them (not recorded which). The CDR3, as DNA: TGTGCCAGCAGCTTAGCGACCCCAACGTGGCAGGGTGGCAATGAGCAGTTCTTC. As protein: CASSLATPTWQGGNEQFF.